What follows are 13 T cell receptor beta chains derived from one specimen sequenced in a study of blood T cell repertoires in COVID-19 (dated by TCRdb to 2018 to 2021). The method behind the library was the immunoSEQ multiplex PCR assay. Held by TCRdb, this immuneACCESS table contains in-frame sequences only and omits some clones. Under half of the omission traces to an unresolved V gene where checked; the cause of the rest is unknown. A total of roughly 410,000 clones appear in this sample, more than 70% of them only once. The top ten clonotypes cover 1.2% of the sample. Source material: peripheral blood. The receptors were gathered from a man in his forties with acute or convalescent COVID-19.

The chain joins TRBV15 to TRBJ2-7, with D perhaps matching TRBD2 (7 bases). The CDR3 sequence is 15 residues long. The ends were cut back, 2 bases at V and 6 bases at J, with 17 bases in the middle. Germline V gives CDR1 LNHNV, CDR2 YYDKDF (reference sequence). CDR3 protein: CATSRPDQGGVEQYF. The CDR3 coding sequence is TGTGCCACCAGCAGACCCGACCAAGGGGGGGTCGAGCAGTACTTC.

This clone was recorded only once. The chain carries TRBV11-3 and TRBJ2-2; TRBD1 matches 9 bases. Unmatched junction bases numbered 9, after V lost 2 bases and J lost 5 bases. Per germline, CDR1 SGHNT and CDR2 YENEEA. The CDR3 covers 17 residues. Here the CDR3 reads CASSLFLGQGHTGELFF. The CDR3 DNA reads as TGTGCCAGCAGCTTATTCTTGGGACAGGGTCATACCGGGGAGCTGTTTTTT. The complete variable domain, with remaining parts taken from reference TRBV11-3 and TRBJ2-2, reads EAGVVQSPRYKIIEKKQPVAFWCNPISGHNTLYWYLQNLGQGPELLIRYENEEAVDDSQLPKDRFSAERLKGVDSTLKIQPAELGDSAVYLCASSLFLGQGHTGELFFGEGSRLTVL.

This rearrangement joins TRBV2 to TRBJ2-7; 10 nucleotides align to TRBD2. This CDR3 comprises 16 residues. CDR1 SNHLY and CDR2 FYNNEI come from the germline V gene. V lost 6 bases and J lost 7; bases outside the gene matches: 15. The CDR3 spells CASRKDLAGGPSEQYF. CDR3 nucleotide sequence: TGTGCCAGCAGGAAGGACTTAGCGGGAGGTCCATCGGAGCAGTACTTC.

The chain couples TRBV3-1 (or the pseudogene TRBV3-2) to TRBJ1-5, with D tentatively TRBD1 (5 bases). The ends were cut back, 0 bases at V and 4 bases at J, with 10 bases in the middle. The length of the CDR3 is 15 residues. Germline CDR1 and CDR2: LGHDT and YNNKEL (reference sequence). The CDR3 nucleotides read TGTGCCAGCAGCCAAGATTGGCGGACAAATCAGCCCCAGCATTTT. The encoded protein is CASSQDWRTNQPQHF.

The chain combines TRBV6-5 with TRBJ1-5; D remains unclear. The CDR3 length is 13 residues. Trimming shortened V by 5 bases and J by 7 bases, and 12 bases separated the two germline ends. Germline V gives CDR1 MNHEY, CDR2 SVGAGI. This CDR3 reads CASSKEGYQPQHF. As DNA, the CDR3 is TGTGCCAGCAGTAAGGAGGGTTACCAGCCCCAGCATTTT.

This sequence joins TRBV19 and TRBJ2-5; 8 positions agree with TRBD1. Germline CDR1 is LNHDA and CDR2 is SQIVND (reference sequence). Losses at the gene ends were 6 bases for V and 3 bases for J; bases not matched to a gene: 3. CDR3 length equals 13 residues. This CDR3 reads CASSWTGKETQYF. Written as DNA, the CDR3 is TGTGCCAGTAGCTGGACAGGGAAAGAGACCCAGTACTTC.

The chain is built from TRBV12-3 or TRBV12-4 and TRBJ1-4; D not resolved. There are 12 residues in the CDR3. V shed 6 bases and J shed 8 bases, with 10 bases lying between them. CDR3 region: CASSPAGEKLFF. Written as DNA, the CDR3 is TGTGCCAGCAGCCCCGCGGGGGAAAAACTGTTTTTT.

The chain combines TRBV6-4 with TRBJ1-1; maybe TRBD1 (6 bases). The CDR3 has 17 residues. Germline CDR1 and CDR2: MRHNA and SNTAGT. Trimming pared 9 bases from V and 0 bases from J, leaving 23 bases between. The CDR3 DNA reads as TGTGCCAGTCCCAGGGAGGGGGGGAATATTATGAACACTGAAGCTTTCTTT. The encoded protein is CASPREGGNIMNTEAFF.

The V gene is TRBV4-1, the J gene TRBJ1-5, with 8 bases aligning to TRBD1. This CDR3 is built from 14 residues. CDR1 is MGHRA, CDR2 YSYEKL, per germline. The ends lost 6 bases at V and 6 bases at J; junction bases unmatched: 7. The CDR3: CASSLDRGGQPQHF. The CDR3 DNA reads TGCGCCAGCAGTCTAGACAGGGGCGGTCAGCCCCAGCATTTT.

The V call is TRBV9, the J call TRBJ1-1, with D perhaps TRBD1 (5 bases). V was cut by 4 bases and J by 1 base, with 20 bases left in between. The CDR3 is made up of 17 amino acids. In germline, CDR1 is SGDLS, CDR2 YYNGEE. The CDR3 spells CASSLGPVRGSNTEAFF. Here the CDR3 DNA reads TGTGCCAGCAGCCTCGGTCCCGTTAGGGGTTCGAACACTGAAGCTTTCTTT.

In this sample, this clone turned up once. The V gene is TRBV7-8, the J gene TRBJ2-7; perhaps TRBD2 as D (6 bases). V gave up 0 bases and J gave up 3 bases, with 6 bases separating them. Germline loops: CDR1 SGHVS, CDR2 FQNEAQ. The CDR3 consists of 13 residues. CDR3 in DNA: TGTGCCAGCAGCTTAGCGGGACTCTACGAGCAGTACTTC. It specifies CASSLAGLYEQYF.

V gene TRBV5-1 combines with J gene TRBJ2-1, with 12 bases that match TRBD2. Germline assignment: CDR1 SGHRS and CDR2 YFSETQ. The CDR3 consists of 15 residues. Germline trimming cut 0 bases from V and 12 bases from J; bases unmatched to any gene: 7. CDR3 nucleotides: TGCGCCAGCAGCTTGGGACTAGCGGGAGAGGGTAGGCAGTTCTTC. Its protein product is CASSLGLAGEGRQFF.

CDR3 loop: CAWSVLTPPGLPPLHF. CDR3 sequence (DNA): TGTGCCTGGAGTGTACTTACCCCACCAGGACTTCCACCCCTCCACTTT. The chain carries TRBV30 and TRBJ1-6; D remains unclear. The V end lost 0 bases, the J end lost 11 bases, and 20 bases lay between the germline ends. Per the germline V gene, CDR1 is GTSNPN and CDR2 is SVGIG (reference sequence). This CDR3 is built from 16 residues.